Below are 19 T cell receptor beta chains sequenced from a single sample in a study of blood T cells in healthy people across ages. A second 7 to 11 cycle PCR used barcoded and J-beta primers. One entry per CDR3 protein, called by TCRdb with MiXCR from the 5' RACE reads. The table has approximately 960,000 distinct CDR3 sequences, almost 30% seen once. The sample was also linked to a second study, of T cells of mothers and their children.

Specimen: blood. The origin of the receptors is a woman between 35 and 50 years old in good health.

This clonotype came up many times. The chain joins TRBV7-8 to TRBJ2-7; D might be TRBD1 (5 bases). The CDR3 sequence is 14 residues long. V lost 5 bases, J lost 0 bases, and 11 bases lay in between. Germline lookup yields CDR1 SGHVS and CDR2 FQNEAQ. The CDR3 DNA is TGTGCCAGCAGCGTAATAGGGGTCTCCTACGAGCAGTACTTC. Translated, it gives CASSVIGVSYEQYF. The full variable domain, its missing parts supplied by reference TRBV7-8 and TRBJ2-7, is GAGVSQSPRYKVAKRGQDVALRCDPISGHVSLFWYQQALGQGPEFLTYFQNEAQLDKSGLPSDRFFAERPEGSVSTLKIQRTQQEDSAVYLCASSVIGVSYEQYFGPGTRLTVT.

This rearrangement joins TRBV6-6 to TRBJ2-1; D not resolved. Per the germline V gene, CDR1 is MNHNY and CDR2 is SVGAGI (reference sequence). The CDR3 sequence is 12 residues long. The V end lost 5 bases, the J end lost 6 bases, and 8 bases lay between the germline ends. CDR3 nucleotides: TGTGCCAGCAGTCAGGCGCGCAATGAGCAGTTCTTC. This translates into CASSQARNEQFF.

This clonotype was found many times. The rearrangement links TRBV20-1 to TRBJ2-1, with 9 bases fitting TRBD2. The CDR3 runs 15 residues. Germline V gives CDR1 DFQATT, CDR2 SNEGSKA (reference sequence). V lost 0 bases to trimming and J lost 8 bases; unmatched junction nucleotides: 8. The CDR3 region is CSARDPSGETYEQFF. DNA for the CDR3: TGCAGTGCTAGAGACCCTAGCGGGGAAACGTATGAGCAGTTCTTC.

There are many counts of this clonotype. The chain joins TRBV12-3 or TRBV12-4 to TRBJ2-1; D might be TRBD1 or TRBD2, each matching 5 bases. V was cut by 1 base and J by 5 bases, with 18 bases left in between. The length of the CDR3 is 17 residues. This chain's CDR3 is CASSLVFSPGTDNEQFF. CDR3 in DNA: TGTGCCAGCAGTTTAGTGTTCAGCCCGGGGACCGACAATGAGCAGTTCTTC.

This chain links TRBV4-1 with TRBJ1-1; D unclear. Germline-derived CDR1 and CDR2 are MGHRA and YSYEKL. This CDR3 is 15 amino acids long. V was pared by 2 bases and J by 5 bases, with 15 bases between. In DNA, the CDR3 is TGCGCCAGCAGCCAACCAAGCCCTCGTGGGACTGAAGCTTTCTTT. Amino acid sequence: CASSQPSPRGTEAFF.

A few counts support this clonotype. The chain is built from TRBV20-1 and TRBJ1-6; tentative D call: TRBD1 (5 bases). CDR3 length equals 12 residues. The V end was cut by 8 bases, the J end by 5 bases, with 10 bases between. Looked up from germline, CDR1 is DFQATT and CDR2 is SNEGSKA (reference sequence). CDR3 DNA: TGCAGTCCAACGGACAATAATTCACCCCTCCACTTT. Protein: CSPTDNNSPLHF.

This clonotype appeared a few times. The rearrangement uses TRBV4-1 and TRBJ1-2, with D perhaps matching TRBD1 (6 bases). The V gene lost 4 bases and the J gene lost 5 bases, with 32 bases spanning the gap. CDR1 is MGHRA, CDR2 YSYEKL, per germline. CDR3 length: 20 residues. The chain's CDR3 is CASSPGLRGLKSYGGYGYTF. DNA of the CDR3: TGCGCCAGCAGCCCGGGACTCCGGGGGCTAAAATCCTACGGAGGGTATGGCTACACCTTC.

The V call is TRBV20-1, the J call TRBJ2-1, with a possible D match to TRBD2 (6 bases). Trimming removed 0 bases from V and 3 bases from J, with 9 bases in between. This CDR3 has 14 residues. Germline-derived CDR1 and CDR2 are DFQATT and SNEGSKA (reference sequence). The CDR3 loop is CSARDREVYNEQFF. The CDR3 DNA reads TGCAGTGCTAGAGACAGGGAGGTCTACAATGAGCAGTTCTTC.

DNA of the CDR3: TGTGCCAGCAGTAAAGGACAGGGGGTGGCTGGGGCCAACGTCCTGACTTTC. Its translation: CASSKGQGVAGANVLTF. This sequence joins TRBV28 and TRBJ2-6; TRBD1 aligns across 10 bases. This CDR3 spans 17 amino acids. J was trimmed by 2 bases and V by 5 bases; bases with no gene match: 6. Per germline, CDR1 MDHEN and CDR2 SYDVKM. Combining the CDR3 with reference TRBV28 and TRBJ2-6 gives the whole variable domain DVKVTQSSRYLVKRTGEKVFLECVQDMDHENMFWYRQDPGLGLRLIYFSYDVKMKEKGDIPEGYSVSREKKERFSLILESASTNQTSMYLCASSKGQGVAGANVLTFGAGSRLTVL.

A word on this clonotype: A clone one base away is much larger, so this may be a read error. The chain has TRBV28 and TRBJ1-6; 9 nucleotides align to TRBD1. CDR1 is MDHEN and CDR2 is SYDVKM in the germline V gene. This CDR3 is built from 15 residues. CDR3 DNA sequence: TGTGCCGGCAGCCGTACAGGGGGCCATAATTCACCCCTCCACTTT. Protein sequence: CAGSRTGGHNSPLHF.

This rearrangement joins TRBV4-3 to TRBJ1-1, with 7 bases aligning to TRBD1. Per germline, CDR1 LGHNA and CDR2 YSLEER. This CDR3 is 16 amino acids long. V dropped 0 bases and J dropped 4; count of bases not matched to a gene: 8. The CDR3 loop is CASSQDLLDRVTEAFF. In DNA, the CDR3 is TGCGCCAGCAGCCAAGATCTCCTTGACAGGGTCACTGAAGCTTTCTTT.

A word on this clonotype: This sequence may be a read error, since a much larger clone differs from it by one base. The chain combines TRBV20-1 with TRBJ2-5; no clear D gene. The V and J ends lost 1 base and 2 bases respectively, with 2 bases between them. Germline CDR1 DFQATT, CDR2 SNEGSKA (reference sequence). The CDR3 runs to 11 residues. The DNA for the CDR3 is TGCAGTGCTAGAGCTCAAGAGACCCAGTACTTC. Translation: CSARAQETQYF.

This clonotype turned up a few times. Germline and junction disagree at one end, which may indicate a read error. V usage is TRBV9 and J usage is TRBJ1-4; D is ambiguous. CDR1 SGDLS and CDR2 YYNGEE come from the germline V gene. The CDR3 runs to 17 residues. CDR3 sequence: CAGSVRGNFATNEKLFF. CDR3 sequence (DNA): TGTGCCGGCAGCGTACGAGGGAATTTTGCAACTAATGAAAAACTGTTTTTT.

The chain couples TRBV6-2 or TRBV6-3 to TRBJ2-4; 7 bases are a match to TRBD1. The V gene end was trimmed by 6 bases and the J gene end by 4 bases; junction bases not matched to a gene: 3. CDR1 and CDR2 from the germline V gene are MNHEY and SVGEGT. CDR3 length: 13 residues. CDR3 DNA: TGTGCCAGCAGACAACAGGGGAAAAACATTCAGTACTTC. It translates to CASRQQGKNIQYF.

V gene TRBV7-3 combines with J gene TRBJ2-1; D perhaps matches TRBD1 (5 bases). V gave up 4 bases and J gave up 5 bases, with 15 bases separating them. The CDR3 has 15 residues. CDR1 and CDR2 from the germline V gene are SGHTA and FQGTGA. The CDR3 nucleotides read TGTGCCAGCAGCTACCAGGGTAGTATGAACAATGAGCAGTTCTTC. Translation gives CASSYQGSMNNEQFF.

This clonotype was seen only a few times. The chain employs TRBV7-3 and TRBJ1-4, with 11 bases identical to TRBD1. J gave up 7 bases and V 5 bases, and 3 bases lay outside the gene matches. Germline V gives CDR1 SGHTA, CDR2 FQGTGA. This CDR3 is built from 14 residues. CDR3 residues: CASSGDRGTEKLFF. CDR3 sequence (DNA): TGTGCCAGCAGCGGGGACAGGGGGACTGAAAAACTGTTTTTT.

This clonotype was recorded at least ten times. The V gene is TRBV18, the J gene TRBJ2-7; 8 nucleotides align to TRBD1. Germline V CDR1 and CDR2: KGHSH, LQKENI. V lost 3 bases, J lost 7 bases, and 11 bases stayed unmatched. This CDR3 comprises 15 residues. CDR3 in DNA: TGTGCCAGCTCACCTGGGTCGGACAGGGCTCTAGAGCAGTACTTC. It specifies CASSPGSDRALEQYF.

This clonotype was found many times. The CDR3 loop reads CASSYSPGGLYEQYF. CDR3 coding DNA: TGTGCCAGCAGTTACTCTCCAGGGGGCCTGTACGAGCAGTACTTC. This rearrangement joins TRBV6-5 to TRBJ2-7; 8 nucleotides agree with TRBD1. CDR1 and CDR2 from the germline V gene are MNHEY and SVGAGI. V lost 0 bases, J lost 4 bases, and 5 bases stayed unmatched. The CDR3 sequence is 15 residues long.

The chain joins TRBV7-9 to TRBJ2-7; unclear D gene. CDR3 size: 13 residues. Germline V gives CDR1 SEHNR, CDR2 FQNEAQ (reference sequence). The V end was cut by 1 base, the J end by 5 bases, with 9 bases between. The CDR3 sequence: CASSLVWADEQYF. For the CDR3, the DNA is TGTGCCAGCAGCTTAGTATGGGCAGACGAGCAGTACTTC.